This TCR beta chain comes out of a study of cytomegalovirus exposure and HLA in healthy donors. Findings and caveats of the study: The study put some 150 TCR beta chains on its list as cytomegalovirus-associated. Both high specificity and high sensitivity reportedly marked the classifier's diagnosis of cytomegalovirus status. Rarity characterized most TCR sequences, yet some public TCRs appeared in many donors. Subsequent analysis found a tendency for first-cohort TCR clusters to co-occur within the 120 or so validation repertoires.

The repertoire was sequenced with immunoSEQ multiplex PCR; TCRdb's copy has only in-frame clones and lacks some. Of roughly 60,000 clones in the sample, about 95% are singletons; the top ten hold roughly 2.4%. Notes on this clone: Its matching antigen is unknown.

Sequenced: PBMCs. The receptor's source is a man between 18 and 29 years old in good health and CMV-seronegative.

The CDR3 nucleotides read TGTGCCTGGAGTGCGGGACTAGGGTTCGAGCAGTACTTC. It codes for CAWSAGLGFEQYF. V and J are TRBV30 and TRBJ2-7, with TRBD2 matching 8 bases. The CDR3 consists of 13 residues. CDR1 and CDR2 (germline): GTSNPN, SVGIG (reference sequence). V dropped 1 base and J dropped 6; count of bases not matched to a gene: 5.